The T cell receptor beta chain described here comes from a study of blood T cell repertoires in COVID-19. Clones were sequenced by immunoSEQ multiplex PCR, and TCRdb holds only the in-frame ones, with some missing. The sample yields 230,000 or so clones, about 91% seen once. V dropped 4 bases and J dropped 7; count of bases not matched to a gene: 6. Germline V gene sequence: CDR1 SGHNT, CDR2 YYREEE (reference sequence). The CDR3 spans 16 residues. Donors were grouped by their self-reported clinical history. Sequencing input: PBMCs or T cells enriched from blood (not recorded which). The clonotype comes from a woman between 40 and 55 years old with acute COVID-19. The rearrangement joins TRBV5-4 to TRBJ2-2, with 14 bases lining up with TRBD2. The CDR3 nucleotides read TGTGCCAGCAGCCAGGGGACTAGCGGGAGAATCGGGGAGCTGTTTTTT. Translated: CASSQGTSGRIGELFF.